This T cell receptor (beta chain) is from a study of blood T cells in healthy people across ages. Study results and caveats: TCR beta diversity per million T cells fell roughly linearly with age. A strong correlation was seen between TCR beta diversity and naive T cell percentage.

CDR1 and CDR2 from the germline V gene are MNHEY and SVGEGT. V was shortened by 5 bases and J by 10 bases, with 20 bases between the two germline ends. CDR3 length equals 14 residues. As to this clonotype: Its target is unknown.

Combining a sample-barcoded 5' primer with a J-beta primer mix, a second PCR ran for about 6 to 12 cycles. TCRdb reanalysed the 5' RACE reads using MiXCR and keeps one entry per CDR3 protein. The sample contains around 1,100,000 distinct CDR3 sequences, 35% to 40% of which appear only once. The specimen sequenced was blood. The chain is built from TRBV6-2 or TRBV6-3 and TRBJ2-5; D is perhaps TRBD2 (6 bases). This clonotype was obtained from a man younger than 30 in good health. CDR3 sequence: CASSLGDFQGNQYF. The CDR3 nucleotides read TGTGCCAGCAGTCTTGGGGACTTCCAAGGTAACCAGTACTTC.